Included here is one T cell receptor beta chain sequence, with context. The target of this receptor is not known. Per-base qualities were not stored, and no clone one base away is much larger. The data were taken from a study of OX40 agonist ivuxolimab in advanced cancers. Turning to the overall study: The costimulatory receptor OX40 (CD134) was targeted by ivuxolimab, a fully human IgG2 agonistic monoclonal antibody. Intravenous ivuxolimab was administered to patients every 2 weeks at six dose levels: 0.01, 0.1, 0.3, 1.5, 3 and 10 mg/kg. Of the approximately 54 dose-escalation patients, hepatocellular carcinoma was present in around 20, melanoma in some 15, renal cell carcinoma in 9 and head and neck cancer in 9. The dose-escalation cohort was 82.7% male with a mean age of 60 years, ranging from about 20 to 85. Prior anti-PD-1, anti-PD-L1 or anti-CTLA-4 therapy was permitted, and 30% to 45% of dose-escalation patients had received checkpoint inhibitors. Partial responses occurred in three dose-escalation patients: two with cutaneous melanoma and one with hepatocellular carcinoma. Peripheral TCRbeta sequencing aimed to test whether ivuxolimab altered TCR sequence diversity and caused clonal T-cell expansion. The monotherapy dose-escalation portion (N of about 50 patients) of the phase I ivuxolimab trial is reported in the paper. Broad study findings and their caveats: At doses of 0.1 to 3.0 mg/kg, clonal expansion of both CD4+ and CD8+ blood T cells was observed from baseline to week 6. The antigen specificity of the clonally expanded peripheral T cells was not determined. Low levels of normalized T-cell clonal expansion were also shown by some nonresponding patients. In the 0.1-3.0 mg/kg groups, partial responders had among the lowest normalized peripheral clonal expansion, particularly in CD8+ T cells. After ivuxolimab, more expanded clones were found on average in CD8+ T cells than in CD4+ T cells.

V has 4 bases trimmed and J has 5 bases trimmed; junction bases matching no gene number 13. According to the germline V gene, CDR1 reads SGHRS and CDR2 reads YFSETQ. Including the terminal cysteine and phenylalanine, the CDR3 comprises 16 residues. Solely the CDR3 DNA is kept, with 48 bases framed from the first base. Patients with autoimmune disease history or receiving systemic immunosuppression were excluded from the trial. Peripheral blood for TCR sequencing was drawn from every dose cohort at baseline, at cycle 4 day 1 and at cycle 7 day 1. The samples were drawn from a first-in-human, open-label, multicenter phase I dose-escalation trial of ivuxolimab. The trial enrolled adults with locally advanced or metastatic head and neck squamous cell, hepatocellular, melanoma or renal cell carcinoma. CD4+ and CD8+ T cells were sorted separately from peripheral blood before TCR sequencing. Genomic DNA was extracted from sorted cells for sequencing of the TCRbeta CDR3 region. The immunoSEQ Assay was used for sequencing of TCRbeta CDR3 regions. TCRdb holds this immuneACCESS table with in-frame rearrangements only. Some clones are missing; in checked studies, unresolved V genes explain under half, and the rest has no known cause. A total of just over 80,000 clones appear in this sample, roughly 84% of them only once. The biggest ten clones account for less than 0.4% of the sample.

This receptor chain uses TRBV5-1 and TRBJ2-3; TRBD2 lines up with 7 middle nucleotides. The TCR originated in an adult with an advanced solid tumor such as melanoma, head and neck, liver or kidney cancer. The sample was CD4+ or CD8+ T cells sorted from blood, taken in a trial of the OX40 agonist ivuxolimab. The base sequence is TGCGCCAGCAGCCCTTCCTTAGGACTAGGTGGAGATACGCAGTATTTT. The encoded protein is CASSPSLGLGGDTQYF.